The clone carrying this T cell receptor (beta chain) was seen a handful of times. Its antigen is unidentified. Unique molecular identifiers were used to barcode this TCRbeta library. TCRdb re-called the PCR reads with MiXCR, one entry per CDR3 protein. The sample has 330,000 or so distinct CDR3 sequences, approximately 7.3% seen once. This specimen comes from a study of T-cell reconstitution after alpha-beta-depleted transplantation in children. Study results and caveats: Diversity and T-cell counts at one year after transplant derived mostly from new T cells.

V was cut by 2 bases and J by 7 bases, with 18 bases left in between. This CDR3 contains 16 residues. This sequence joins TRBV12-3 or TRBV12-4 and TRBJ2-4; D is perhaps TRBD1 or TRBD2 (5 bases each). The input for sequencing was peripheral blood, taken 360 days after TCRalphabeta/CD19-depleted stem cell transplant. The receptor's source is a female patient aged 2-15 years who had a stem cell transplant for Fanconi anemia, so the T cells may come from the graft donor. The CDR3 DNA reads as TGTGCCAGCAGTTTAAGCGGACACCTGAAAGACAACATTCAGTACTTC. Its protein product is CASSLSGHLKDNIQYF.